This T cell receptor (beta chain) was observed in a study of identical twins. Points from the study as a whole: Within beta out-of-frame sequences, the excess sharing observed between twins was weaker.

From the 5' RACE reads, TCRdb called clonotypes with MiXCR, one entry per CDR3 protein. The sample lists 230,000 or so distinct CDR3 sequences; roughly 8.7% were seen once. About this clonotype itself: The target antigen is unknown.

The sample was also linked to a second study, of yellow fever vaccine responses in identical twins.

The sample taken for sequencing was CD8+ T cells sorted from blood. This TCR came from a woman aged 18 to 35 in good health.

The CDR3 loop is CASSFTDRGLYYEQYF. In DNA form, the CDR3 reads TGTGCCAGCAGTTTTACGGACAGGGGGTTATACTACGAGCAGTACTTC. The chain joins TRBV28 to TRBJ2-7; 10 nucleotides align to TRBD1. The CDR3 runs 16 residues. The germline V gene has CDR1 MDHEN and CDR2 SYDVKM. With 3 bases clipped from V and 3 bases from J, the junction kept 8 bases outside the gene matches.